This T cell receptor beta chain was documented in a study of T cell responses to AZD1222 COVID-19 vaccine. Study context: Some second doses came at about 4 weeks and others at about 12 weeks; these were pooled. Study-wide findings and caveats: None of the repertoires were sampled until the peak T cell response had passed.

Remarks on this clone: Its antigen is as yet unknown.

TCRdb's table, derived via immunoSEQ multiplex PCR, lists solely in-frame clones and lacks some. This table has 100,000 or so clones, 90% to 95% appearing once. The CDR3 extends over 14 amino acids. Germline CDR1 reads LNHDA; CDR2 reads SQIVND (reference sequence). Trimming left V 5 bases short and J 4 bases short, with 14 bases between. The sequence derives from an adult in good health. The chain recombines TRBV19 with TRBJ1-2; no reliable D call. The input for sequencing was peripheral blood, taken on day 0 of AZD1222 vaccination. This CDR3 reads CASSPSLLLYGYTF. The CDR3 DNA is TGTGCCAGTAGTCCGAGCCTTCTACTCTATGGCTACACCTTC.